Presented here are 25 T cell receptor beta chains from one specimen sequenced in a study of T-cell reconstitution after alpha-beta-depleted transplantation in children. Preparation of the TCRbeta library was carried out with unique molecular identifiers. One entry per CDR3 protein, called by TCRdb with MiXCR from the PCR reads. This sample has about 900,000 distinct CDR3 sequences, with under 30% found just once. The input for sequencing was PBMCs, mostly from graft donor cells, taken 360 days after TCRalphabeta/CD19-depleted stem cell transplant. These receptors came from a boy under two years old who had a stem cell transplant for SCID, so the T cells may come from the graft donor.

In its sample, this clonotype was seen a few times. The J gene is TRBJ2-3, the V gene TRBV24-1; TRBD1 agrees at 8 bases. Per germline, CDR1 KGHDR and CDR2 SFDVKD. The V gene end was trimmed by 3 bases and the J gene end by 4 bases; junction bases not matched to a gene: 11. CDR3 size: 17 residues. The CDR3 reads CATSDALGQGVADTQYF. The CDR3 nucleotides read TGTGCCACCAGTGATGCCCTTGGACAGGGAGTGGCAGATACGCAGTATTTT.

This chain links TRBV12-3 or TRBV12-4 with TRBJ2-7, with D perhaps TRBD2 (6 bases). The CDR3 consists of 14 residues. The V end was cut by 6 bases, the J end by 4 bases, with 16 bases between. This chain's CDR3 is CASSPGSGTYEQYF. The CDR3 nucleotides are TGTGCCAGCAGCCCCGGGTCGGGGACTTACGAGCAGTACTTC.

This clonotype was found a few times. The V call is TRBV6-1, the J call TRBJ2-3, with 11 bases aligning to TRBD2. The CDR3 spans 19 residues. Germline V CDR1 and CDR2: MNHNS, SASEGT. J lost 1 base, V lost 1 base, and 10 bases had no gene match. The CDR3 nucleotides are TGTGCCAGCAGTGAAGTGCCTAGCGGGGGGCCCTGGGGCACAGATACGCAGTATTTT. Residues: CASSEVPSGGPWGTDTQYF.

In its sample, this clonotype was seen many times. V gene TRBV28 combines with J gene TRBJ1-4; the match to TRBD1 covers 9 bases. CDR1 MDHEN and CDR2 SYDVKM come from the germline V gene. This CDR3 region has 14 residues. Germline trimming cut 2 bases from V and 10 bases from J; bases unmatched to any gene: 5. CDR3 coding DNA: TGTGCCAGCAGTTTAGGGACAGGGAAAGGAAAACTGTTTTTT. Protein sequence: CASSLGTGKGKLFF.

V is TRBV2 and J is TRBJ2-2, with 10 bases aligning to TRBD1. J gave up 3 bases and V 8 bases, and 3 bases lay outside the gene matches. CDR1 is SNHLY, CDR2 FYNNEI, per germline. The CDR3 loop spans 14 amino acids. The CDR3 spells CASHGQGDTGELFF. The CDR3 nucleotides read TGTGCCAGCCACGGACAGGGGGACACCGGGGAGCTGTTTTTT. The full variable domain, completed using reference TRBV2 and TRBJ2-2, is EPEVTQTPSHQVTQMGQEVILRCVPISNHLYFYWYRQILGQKVEFLVSFYNNEISEKSEIFDDQFSVERPDGSNFTLKIRSTKLEDSAMYFCASHGQGDTGELFFGEGSRLTVL.

This clonotype was detected only a few times. The chain carries TRBV7-9 and TRBJ1-4, with 7 bases fitting TRBD1. V lost 5 bases, J lost 2 bases, and 5 bases stayed unmatched. Germline CDR1 is SEHNR and CDR2 is FQNEAQ (reference sequence). This CDR3 contains 15 residues. CDR3 in DNA: TGTGCCAGCAGCCCGACAGGGTTCACTAATGAAAAACTGTTTTTT. This codes for CASSPTGFTNEKLFF. Drawing the rest from reference TRBV7-9 and TRBJ1-4, the complete variable domain is DTGVSQNPRHKITKRGQNVTFRCDPISEHNRLYWYRQTLGQGPEFLTYFQNEAQLEKSRLLSDRFSAERPKGSFSTLEIQRTEQGDSAMYLCASSPTGFTNEKLFFGSGTQLSVL.

This clonotype was detected only a few times. This rearrangement joins TRBV5-1 to TRBJ1-1; 8 positions agree with TRBD1. Germline CDR1 SGHRS, CDR2 YFSETQ. Trimming removed 0 bases from V and 0 bases from J; junction bases left unmatched: 4. The CDR3 contains 16 residues. This chain's CDR3 is CASSLARGLMNTEAFF. CDR3 bases: TGCGCCAGCAGCTTGGCCAGGGGGCTGATGAACACTGAAGCTTTCTTT. The whole variable domain, remainder taken from reference TRBV5-1 and TRBJ1-1, is KAGVTQTPRYLIKTRGQQVTLSCSPISGHRSVSWYQQTPGQGLQFLFEYFSETQRNKGNFPGRFSGRQFSNSRSEMNVSTLELGDSALYLCASSLARGLMNTEAFFGQGTRLTVV.

This chain links TRBV4-1 with TRBJ1-4; 9 bases fit TRBD1. The ends lost 3 bases at V and 5 bases at J; junction bases unmatched: 4. Germline V gives CDR1 MGHRA, CDR2 YSYEKL. The CDR3 loop spans 15 amino acids. Written as DNA, the CDR3 is TGCGCCAGCAGCCACCCGACAGGGGGAAATGAAAAACTGTTTTTT. This gives the protein CASSHPTGGNEKLFF.

The chain employs TRBV12-3 or TRBV12-4 and TRBJ1-1; D unclear. The CDR3 is 13 residues long. V gave up 10 bases and J gave up 4 bases, with 16 bases separating them. The CDR3 DNA sequence: TGTGCCACGTCGAACGAATTGGCCACTGAAGCTTTCTTT. Encoded protein: CATSNELATEAFF.

The rearrangement uses TRBV20-1 and TRBJ2-1, with D possibly TRBD2 on 6 matching bases. Between the trimmed V and J ends, which lost 1 base and 12 bases, there was a span of 16 bases. CDR1 is DFQATT, CDR2 SNEGSKA, per germline (reference sequence). This CDR3 region has 13 residues. CDR3 sequence (DNA): TGCAGTGCTAGAGTACTAGCCGGGGAAGGGCAGTTCTTC. This translates into CSARVLAGEGQFF.

This clonotype was picked up a small number of times. The genes are TRBV7-7 and TRBJ1-3, with D uncertain. This CDR3 spans 13 amino acids. Between the trimmed V and J ends, which lost 0 bases and 7 bases, there was a span of 7 bases. CDR1 and CDR2 from the germline V gene are SSHAT and FNYEAQ (reference sequence). The CDR3: CASSLAFGNTIYF. In DNA, the CDR3 is TGTGCCAGCAGCTTAGCGTTTGGGAACACCATATATTTT.

The genes are TRBV7-9 and TRBJ2-5; TRBD1 might be the D (5 bases). Trimming took 6 bases from V and 1 from J, leaving 12 bases between them. Germline loops: CDR1 SEHNR, CDR2 FQNEAQ (reference sequence). The CDR3 loop spans 14 amino acids. CDR3: CASSYLTVQETQYF. In DNA, the CDR3 is TGTGCCAGCAGTTACTTGACAGTCCAAGAGACCCAGTACTTC.

J is TRBJ2-1 and V is TRBV5-1, with 11 bases that match TRBD1. J gave up 7 bases and V 1 base, and 4 bases lay outside the gene matches. The CDR3 extends over 15 amino acids. CDR1 and CDR2 from the germline V gene are SGHRS and YFSETQ. The CDR3 DNA reads as TGCGCCAGCAGCTTGTCGGGACAGGGGGGGAATGAGCAGTTCTTC. Translating gives CASSLSGQGGNEQFF.

The J gene is TRBJ2-3, the V gene TRBV5-1, with D perhaps TRBD1 or TRBD2 (6 bases each). Germline assignment: CDR1 SGHRS and CDR2 YFSETQ. This CDR3 has 18 amino acids. V lost 5 bases to trimming and J lost 5 bases, with 27 bases between them. The CDR3 DNA follows: TGCGCCAGCAGTCTCCCCGGCCGGCTTACGGGGGCGGGAGATACGCAGTATTTT. Its translation is CASSLPGRLTGAGDTQYF.

The J gene is TRBJ2-7, the V gene TRBV7-3; D is possibly TRBD1 or TRBD2 (5 bases each). The germline V gene has CDR1 SGHTA and CDR2 FQGTGA. With 3 bases removed from V and 5 bases from J, the gap between germline ends came to 14 bases. The CDR3 is 14 residues long. The CDR3 bases are TGTGCCAGCAGCTTTAGCCAGGGACGAAACGAGCAGTACTTC. Translation: CASSFSQGRNEQYF.

This rearrangement joins TRBV4-3 to TRBJ1-6, with D possibly matching TRBD1 (5 bases). CDR1 and CDR2 (germline): LGHNA, YSLEER. V was shortened by 0 bases and J by 3 bases, with 12 bases between the two germline ends. CDR3 size: 17 residues. CDR3 region: CASSQDLMGDYNSPLHF. The CDR3 DNA reads TGCGCCAGCAGCCAAGATCTTATGGGGGACTATAATTCACCCCTCCACTTT.

The chain has TRBV5-5 and TRBJ2-2; D is possibly TRBD2 (5 bases). Trimming left V 4 bases short and J 2 bases short, with 18 bases between. The CDR3 spans 17 residues. CDR1 and CDR2 (germline): SGHKS, YYEKEE (reference sequence). The CDR3 DNA follows: TGTGCCAGCAGCCTGCCGCGGACTGGTTTTAACACCGGGGAGCTGTTTTTT. Amino acid sequence: CASSLPRTGFNTGELFF.

V is TRBV13 and J is TRBJ2-7; 8 nucleotides align to TRBD2. The germline V gene encodes CDR1 PRHDT and CDR2 FYEKMQ (reference sequence). CDR3 length equals 15 residues. The V segment lost 2 bases and the J segment 3 bases; nucleotides outside the gene matches: 6. As DNA, the CDR3 is TGTGCCAGCAGCTTAATCCGTCGGGGGGGCTACGAGCAGTACTTC. Its translation is CASSLIRRGGYEQYF. Looking up the rest from reference TRBV13 and TRBJ2-7 gives the full variable domain: AAGVIQSPRHLIKEKRETATLKCYPIPRHDTVYWYQQGPGQDPQFLISFYEKMQSDKGSIPDRFSAQQFSDYHSELNMSSLELGDSALYFCASSLIRRGGYEQYFGPGTRLTVT.

This clonotype has more than one count but fewer than ten. J is TRBJ2-2 and V is TRBV4-1; D might be TRBD1 (6 bases). V was trimmed by 4 bases and J by 1 base, leaving 16 bases between them. The CDR3 is 17 amino acids. Germline CDR1 and CDR2: MGHRA and YSYEKL. The CDR3 nucleotides are TGCGCCAGCAGCCGTCCGCCGGGACACGGGAACACCGGGGAGCTGTTTTTT. It encodes CASSRPPGHGNTGELFF.

The rearrangement links TRBV13 to TRBJ1-2, with a possible D match to TRBD1 (5 bases). There are 13 residues in the CDR3. Trimming cost V 6 bases and J 4 bases, with 12 bases left between them. Germline CDR1 and CDR2: PRHDT and FYEKMQ (reference sequence). Here the CDR3 reads CASRPGRFYGYTF. Here the CDR3 DNA reads TGTGCCAGCAGACCGGGACGCTTCTATGGCTACACCTTC.

This clonotype was counted only a few times. The rearrangement links TRBV7-9 to TRBJ1-6; the D gene is possibly TRBD1 (6 bases). Trimming cost V 1 base and J 8 bases, with 9 bases left between them. Germline CDR1 is SEHNR and CDR2 is FQNEAQ (reference sequence). The CDR3 totals 14 residues. CDR3 region: CASSLEQGDSPLHF. CDR3 nucleotide sequence: TGTGCCAGCAGCTTAGAACAGGGTGATTCACCCCTCCACTTT.

The J gene is TRBJ2-1, the V gene TRBV5-8; tentative D call: TRBD2 (6 bases). V dropped 5 bases and J dropped 6 bases, with 18 bases sitting between them. CDR1 and CDR2 from the germline V gene are SGHTS and YDEGEE. The CDR3 totals 15 residues. The CDR3 is CASSPGLLSSNEQFF. CDR3 bases: TGTGCCAGCAGTCCCGGACTACTAAGTAGCAATGAGCAGTTCTTC.

CDR3: CASRGPRDLNTEAFF. In DNA, the CDR3 is TGTGCCAGCAGGGGACCGAGGGACCTGAACACTGAAGCTTTCTTT. The genes are TRBV12-3 or TRBV12-4 and TRBJ1-1; D possibly corresponds to TRBD1 (5 bases). This CDR3 is 15 amino acids long. With 6 bases removed from V and 0 bases from J, the gap between germline ends came to 14 bases.

This clonotype was observed a handful of times. This chain connects TRBV11-2 to TRBJ2-3, with 10 positions matching TRBD1. The CDR3 sequence is 18 residues long. J lost 3 bases, V lost 3 bases, and 12 bases had no gene match. Germline V CDR1 and CDR2: SGHAT, FQNNGV. CDR3 DNA: TGTGCCAGCAGCTTGGGACAGGGGATTCTTTTCAAAACAGATACGCAGTATTTT. Translating gives CASSLGQGILFKTDTQYF.

The gene calls are TRBV29-1 and TRBJ2-5; 8 positions agree with TRBD1. V was clipped by 4 bases and J by 2 bases; unmatched bases: 15. The CDR3 runs to 17 residues. CDR1 SQVTM and CDR2 ANQGSEA come from the germline V gene. CDR3: CSVARWVGQGLQETQYF. CDR3 nucleotides: TGCAGCGTTGCGCGCTGGGTCGGACAGGGATTACAAGAGACCCAGTACTTC.